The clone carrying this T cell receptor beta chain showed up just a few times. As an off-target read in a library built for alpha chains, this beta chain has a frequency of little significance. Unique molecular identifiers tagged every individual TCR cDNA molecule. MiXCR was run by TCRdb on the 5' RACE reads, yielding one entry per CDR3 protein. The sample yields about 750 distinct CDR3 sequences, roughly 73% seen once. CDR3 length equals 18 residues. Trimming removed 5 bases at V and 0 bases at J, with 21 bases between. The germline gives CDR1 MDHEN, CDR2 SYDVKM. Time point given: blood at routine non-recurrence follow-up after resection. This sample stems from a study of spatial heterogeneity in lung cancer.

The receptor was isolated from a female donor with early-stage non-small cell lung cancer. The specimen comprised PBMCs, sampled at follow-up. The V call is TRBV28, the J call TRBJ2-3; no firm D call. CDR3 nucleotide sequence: TGTGCCAGCAGTGGATTCGGAGTGGCGCTTACTAGCACAGATACGCAGTATTTT. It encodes CASSGFGVALTSTDTQYF.